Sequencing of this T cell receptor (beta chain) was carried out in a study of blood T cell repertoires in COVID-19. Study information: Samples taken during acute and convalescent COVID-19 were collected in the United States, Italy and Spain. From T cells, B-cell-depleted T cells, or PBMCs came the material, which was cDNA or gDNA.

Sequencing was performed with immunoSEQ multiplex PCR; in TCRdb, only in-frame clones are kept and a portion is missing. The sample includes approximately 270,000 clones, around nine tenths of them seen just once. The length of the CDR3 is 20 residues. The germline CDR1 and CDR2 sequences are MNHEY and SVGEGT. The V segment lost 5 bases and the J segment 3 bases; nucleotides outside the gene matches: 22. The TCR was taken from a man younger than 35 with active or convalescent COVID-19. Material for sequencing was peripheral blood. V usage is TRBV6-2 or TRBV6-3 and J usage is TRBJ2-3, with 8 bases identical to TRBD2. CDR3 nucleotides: TGTGCCAGCAGTCAACGGGCGCCTCTCCTCCCCCAGCGGGGGACAGATACGCAGTATTTT. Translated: CASSQRAPLLPQRGTDTQYF.